Presented here are 30 T cell receptor beta chains from one specimen sequenced in a study of OX40 agonist ivuxolimab in advanced cancers. The table came from immunoSEQ multiplex PCR; TCRdb's copy has only in-frame clones and leaves some out. The sample yields roughly 64,000 clones, roughly nine tenths seen once. The sample consisted of CD4+ or CD8+ T cells sorted from blood, taken in a trial of the OX40 agonist ivuxolimab. The receptors shown here come from an adult with an advanced solid tumor such as melanoma, head and neck, liver or kidney cancer.

The V call is TRBV28, the J call TRBJ2-7; the D gene is possibly TRBD2 (5 bases). Germline assignment: CDR1 MDHEN and CDR2 SYDVKM. The CDR3 is made up of 14 amino acids. V was trimmed by 3 bases and J by 6 bases, leaving 15 bases between them. The CDR3 sequence: CASSLVRTGGEQYF. The CDR3, as DNA: TGTGCCAGCAGTTTGGTCAGGACTGGTGGCGAGCAGTACTTC.

The chain recombines TRBV7-3 with TRBJ2-7; D may be TRBD1 or TRBD2 (5 bases each). The V and J ends lost 3 bases and 6 bases respectively, with 18 bases between them. The germline V gene encodes CDR1 SGHTA and CDR2 FQGTGA. The CDR3 is 15 amino acids. For the CDR3, the DNA is TGTGCCAGCAGCTTGGCCGGGACCCCAGGGAGCGAGCAGTACTTC. This encodes CASSLAGTPGSEQYF.

The chain joins TRBV15 to TRBJ1-5; D perhaps matches TRBD1 (6 bases). In germline, CDR1 is LNHNV, CDR2 YYDKDF (reference sequence). The CDR3 is 15 amino acids. V was pared by 5 bases and J by 6 bases, with 17 bases between. The DNA of the CDR3 is TGTGCCACCAGCCCTGCGGGGCAGGGGCGTCAGCCCCAGCATTTT. Translated: CATSPAGQGRQPQHF.

The CDR3 loop is CASSSNGGESTDTQYF. CDR3 sequence (DNA): TGCGCCAGCAGCTCTAACGGGGGGGAGTCCACAGATACGCAGTATTTT. The chain has TRBV4-1 and TRBJ2-3; 8 nucleotides align to TRBD2. Germline CDR1 is MGHRA and CDR2 is YSYEKL. The J segment lost 2 bases and the V segment lost 5 bases, leaving 9 bases of the junction unmatched. The CDR3 runs to 16 residues.

This chain uses TRBV28 with TRBJ2-5; tentative D call: TRBD2 (5 bases). Trimming removed 3 bases from V and 2 bases from J, with 7 bases in between. Germline values: CDR1 MDHEN, CDR2 SYDVKM. There are 13 residues in the CDR3. CDR3: CASSLDSQETQYF. The CDR3, as DNA: TGTGCCAGCAGTTTGGACTCACAAGAGACCCAGTACTTC.

This rearrangement joins TRBV11-2 to TRBJ1-2; D gene ambiguous. The length of the CDR3 is 16 residues. The V and J ends lost 4 bases and 2 bases respectively, with 17 bases between them. In germline, CDR1 is SGHAT, CDR2 FQNNGV. This CDR3 is CASSSGVNVRNYGYTF. The CDR3 DNA is TGTGCCAGCAGCTCCGGAGTTAACGTGCGAAACTATGGCTACACCTTC.

This clone has only one observation. The CDR3 loop reads CAWSLAGAGELFF. The CDR3 DNA follows: TGTGCCTGGAGCCTAGCGGGAGCAGGGGAGCTGTTTTTT. The rearrangement links TRBV30 to TRBJ2-2; the match to TRBD2 covers 10 bases. V gave up 3 bases and J gave up 8 bases; unmatched junction bases: 3. CDR3 length equals 13 residues. Germline-derived CDR1 and CDR2 are GTSNPN and SVGIG (reference sequence). Drawing the rest from reference TRBV30 and TRBJ2-2, the complete variable domain is SQTIHQWPATLVQPVGSPLSLECTVEGTSNPNLYWYRQAAGRGLQLLFYSVGIGQISSEVPQNLSASRPQDRQFILSSKKLLLSDSGFYLCAWSLAGAGELFFGEGSRLTVL.

The chain combines TRBV19 with TRBJ1-1; 9 bases fit TRBD1. The length of the CDR3 is 17 residues. The germline V gene has CDR1 LNHDA and CDR2 SQIVND (reference sequence). Germline trimming cut 8 bases from V and 0 bases from J; bases unmatched to any gene: 13. CDR3 nucleotide sequence: TGTGCCAGTTGCGGTCTCGGGGGACAGGGTTTGAACACTGAAGCTTTCTTT. Protein: CASCGLGGQGLNTEAFF.

In its sample, this clone was seen once. This chain connects TRBV28 to TRBJ1-2; TRBD1 might be the D (6 bases). Germline V CDR1 and CDR2: MDHEN, SYDVKM. The V end was cut by 7 bases, the J end by 4 bases, with 13 bases between. This CDR3 has 13 residues. In DNA, the CDR3 is TGTGCCAGCACCACAGGGACGCTCTATGGCTACACCTTC. Encoded protein: CASTTGTLYGYTF.

V is TRBV6-6 and J is TRBJ2-6; 8 bases line up with TRBD1. The V gene's germline CDR1 is MNHNY and CDR2 SVGAGI (reference sequence). The CDR3 is 15 amino acids. The junction had 3 bases not matched to a gene; V was cut back by 6 bases and J by 2 bases. The CDR3 sequence: CASSQDRAGANVLTF. In DNA, the CDR3 is TGTGCCAGCAGCCAGGACAGGGCTGGGGCCAACGTCCTGACTTTC.

This CDR3 is CASSLSSTGAIYGYTF. CDR3 sequence (DNA): TGTGCCAGCAGCTTGAGTTCAACAGGGGCCATTTATGGCTACACCTTC. V usage is TRBV5-4 and J usage is TRBJ1-2; TRBD1 aligns across 7 bases. The CDR3 runs to 16 residues. In germline, CDR1 is SGHNT, CDR2 YYREEE (reference sequence). Trimming took 1 base from V and 5 from J; bases not matched to a gene: 11.

The chain employs TRBV6-5 and TRBJ2-2, with TRBD1 matching over 9 bases. V lost 5 bases, J lost 6 bases, and 7 bases stayed unmatched. The germline gives CDR1 MNHEY, CDR2 SVGAGI. The CDR3 has 15 amino acids. The CDR3 region is CASSPTGGRAGELFF. The CDR3, as DNA: TGTGCCAGCAGTCCAACAGGGGGCAGGGCCGGGGAGCTGTTTTTT.

The CDR3 nucleotides are TGTGCCAGCAATTCGCCTAGCGGGACCGGGCAGTACTTC. It codes for CASNSPSGTGQYF. The chain joins TRBV2 to TRBJ2-7, with 9 bases identical to TRBD2. After removal of 7 bases from V and 9 bases from J, the junction contained 10 bases not matched to a gene. The CDR3 runs to 13 residues. Germline CDR1 and CDR2: SNHLY and FYNNEI.

The rearrangement links TRBV19 to TRBJ2-7; D unclear. The V end was cut by 5 bases, the J end by 0 bases, with 5 bases between. The V gene's germline CDR1 is LNHDA and CDR2 SQIVND (reference sequence). The CDR3 is 12 amino acids. The CDR3 sequence is CASSESSYEQYF. In DNA form, the CDR3 reads TGTGCCAGTAGTGAGAGCTCCTACGAGCAGTACTTC.

The chain has TRBV19 and TRBJ2-4; D gene unclear. The CDR3 totals 14 residues. Germline CDR1 reads LNHDA; CDR2 reads SQIVND (reference sequence). Trimming pared 5 bases from V and 0 bases from J, leaving 8 bases between. CDR3 region: CASSRKVAKNIQYF. DNA for the CDR3: TGTGCCAGTAGTCGTAAGGTAGCCAAAAACATTCAGTACTTC.

V gene TRBV4-1 combines with J gene TRBJ1-3, with D unresolved. In germline, CDR1 is MGHRA, CDR2 YSYEKL. The CDR3 runs to 20 residues. Trimming stripped 0 bases from V and 0 bases from J, with 21 bases between. The CDR3, as DNA: TGCGCCAGCAGCCAAGATCGATTATTCCCAAGGGAACCCTCTGGAAACACCATATATTTT. It yields the protein CASSQDRLFPREPSGNTIYF.

This chain joins TRBV18 and TRBJ2-5; D might be TRBD1 (5 bases). The end of the DNA fits TRBJ2-7 better, so the J call may be wrong. In germline, CDR1 is KGHSH, CDR2 LQKENI. The CDR3 covers 13 residues. The CDR3, as DNA: TGTGCCAGCTCACCAGGGGCACACTACGAGCAGTACTTC. Its translation is CASSPGAHYEQYF.

The V and J genes are TRBV11-2 and TRBJ2-3, with 11 bases aligning to TRBD2. From germline, CDR1 is SGHAT and CDR2 FQNNGV. The CDR3 contains 15 residues. With V trimmed by 6 bases and J by 6 bases, 8 bases remained unmatched. This CDR3 reads CASRHSGRAPDTQYF. The CDR3 bases are TGTGCCAGCAGACATAGCGGGAGGGCCCCCGATACGCAGTATTTT.

Only a few counts were recorded for this clone. Other nucleotide sequences in the sample specify the same CDR3. The chain uses TRBV9 and TRBJ2-5, with TRBD2 identical over 8 bases. The V gene's germline CDR1 is SGDLS and CDR2 YYNGEE. The CDR3 has 13 residues. Trimming cost V 0 bases and J 5 bases; bases outside gene matches: 0. In nucleotides, the CDR3 is TGTGCCAGCAGCGTAGGACTAGCGGAGACCCAGTACTTC. Encoded protein: CASSVGLAETQYF.

CDR3 coding DNA: TGCGCCAGCAGCTTGGAAGGATCGGGGGGAGGCACTGAAGCTTTCTTT. Encoded protein: CASSLEGSGGGTEAFF. The rearrangement joins TRBV5-1 to TRBJ1-1; a weak D match, TRBD1 (5 bases). Germline CDR1 and CDR2: SGHRS and YFSETQ. Between the trimmed V and J ends, which lost 0 bases and 4 bases, there was a span of 16 bases. There are 16 residues in the CDR3.

The V gene is TRBV10-3, the J gene TRBJ1-2; D might be TRBD1 (5 bases). Germline CDR1 and CDR2: ENHRY and SYGVKD. The CDR3 is made up of 15 amino acids. Trimming removed 6 bases at V and 5 bases at J, with 19 bases between. The CDR3 spells CAIRQDSAGGYGYTF. The CDR3 DNA reads as TGTGCCATCAGGCAGGACTCGGCGGGGGGATATGGCTACACCTTC.

The chain combines TRBV10-3 with TRBJ1-5, with D unresolved. Germline lookup yields CDR1 ENHRY and CDR2 SYGVKD. This CDR3 has 13 residues. V lost 4 bases, J lost 0 bases, and 4 bases lay in between. Written as DNA, the CDR3 is TGTGCCATCAGTGCAAGTAGCAATCAGCCCCAGCATTTT. Encoded protein: CAISASSNQPQHF.

This chain uses TRBV9 with TRBJ2-3; D gene uncertain. The CDR3 runs to 15 residues. From germline, CDR1 is SGDLS and CDR2 YYNGEE. V was trimmed by 0 bases and J by 4 bases, leaving 12 bases between them. As DNA, the CDR3 is TGTGCCAGCAGCGTAGTGCCCCTGACGGCAGATACGCAGTATTTT. Protein sequence: CASSVVPLTADTQYF. Complete variable domain (other parts from reference TRBV9 and TRBJ2-3): DSGVTQTPKHLITATGQRVTLRCSPRSGDLSVYWYQQSLDQGLQFLIQYYNGEERAKGNILERFSAQQFPDLHSELNLSSLELGDSALYFCASSVVPLTADTQYFGPGTRLTVL.

The chain uses TRBV19 and TRBJ1-2; D perhaps matches TRBD1 (6 bases). V shed 7 bases and J shed 5 bases, with 11 bases lying between them. The CDR3 loop spans 12 amino acids. Germline V lookup: CDR1 LNHDA, CDR2 SQIVND (reference sequence). CDR3 DNA: TGTGCCAGTACCGAGGGGGGGTATGGCTACACCTTC. This codes for CASTEGGYGYTF.

This rearrangement joins TRBV5-1 to TRBJ1-2; D remains ambiguous. The germline CDR1 and CDR2 sequences are SGHRS and YFSETQ. CDR3 length: 14 residues. Trimming removed 1 base at V and 4 bases at J, with 11 bases between. This chain's CDR3 is CASSLRVDGYGYTF. The DNA for the CDR3 is TGCGCCAGCAGCTTGCGGGTAGATGGCTATGGCTACACCTTC.

This chain links TRBV19 with TRBJ1-3; D perhaps matches TRBD1 (6 bases). The CDR3 is made up of 14 amino acids. Looked up from germline, CDR1 is LNHDA and CDR2 is SQIVND (reference sequence). With 8 bases removed from V and 0 bases from J, the gap between germline ends came to 11 bases. The CDR3 loop is CASATGSSGNTIYF. The CDR3 bases are TGTGCCAGTGCTACAGGGAGCTCTGGAAACACCATATATTTT.

This chain joins TRBV29-1 and TRBJ2-7, with unresolved D. Germline V gives CDR1 SQVTM, CDR2 ANQGSEA. CDR3 length equals 12 residues. Trimming took off 7 bases at V and 6 bases at J, with 16 bases between the two ends. CDR3 coding DNA: TGCAGCGCGTCTGAAGTTATGGGCGAGCAGTACTTC. Translation gives CSASEVMGEQYF.

The chain employs TRBV28 and TRBJ2-3; tentative D call: TRBD1 (5 bases). Germline V gene lookup returns CDR1 MDHEN and CDR2 SYDVKM. This CDR3 is built from 13 residues. Trimming took off 3 bases at V and 6 bases at J, with 10 bases between the two ends. The CDR3 reads CASSLPHRDTQYF. The CDR3 coding sequence is TGTGCCAGCAGTTTGCCCCACAGGGATACGCAGTATTTT.

This clone appeared a few times. V is TRBV6-6 and J is TRBJ2-3; D gene unclear. Trimming took 0 bases from V and 7 from J, leaving 14 bases between them. CDR1 is MNHNY and CDR2 is SVGAGI in the germline V gene (reference sequence). The CDR3 totals 15 residues. The CDR3 sequence is CASSYSAHVLNTQYF. CDR3 bases: TGTGCCAGCAGTTACTCCGCCCATGTACTAAATACGCAGTATTTT.

The genes are TRBV19 and TRBJ2-3; tentative D call: TRBD2 (5 bases). Trimming took 3 bases from V and 5 from J, leaving 6 bases between them. The germline V gene encodes CDR1 LNHDA and CDR2 SQIVND (reference sequence). This CDR3 region has 12 residues. The CDR3 sequence is CASSIEGDTQYF. As DNA, the CDR3 is TGTGCCAGTAGTATCGAGGGAGATACGCAGTATTTT.